This entry lists 19 T cell receptor beta chains sequenced from one sample in a study of neurological immune-mediated disorders. A single record per CDR3 protein comes from TCRdb applying MiXCR to the 5' RACE reads. The sample lists over 40,000 distinct CDR3 sequences, about 6% seen once, with roughly 0.5% in the top ten. Sequencing was performed on CD4+ T cells from blood. The origin of the receptors is a woman aged 40 to 50 in good health.

This clonotype was recorded at least ten times. This CDR3 is CASSLRWVQGAYEQYF. The CDR3 DNA is TGTGCCAGCAGCCTACGTTGGGTTCAGGGAGCCTACGAGCAGTACTTC. The rearrangement uses TRBV14 and TRBJ2-7; either TRBD1 or TRBD2 may fit D (5 bases each). The V end lost 4 bases, the J end lost 2 bases, and 18 bases lay between the germline ends. The CDR3 consists of 16 residues. Germline CDR1 SGHDN, CDR2 FVKESK.

This clonotype appeared many times. The chain has TRBV5-5 and TRBJ2-3, with D maybe TRBD1 (6 bases). This CDR3 has 14 amino acids. V gave up 4 bases and J gave up 2 bases, with 11 bases separating them. CDR1 is SGHKS, CDR2 YYEKEE, per germline (reference sequence). CDR3 sequence (DNA): TGTGCCAGCAGCCCCCGGACAGTCACAGATACGCAGTATTTT. Translated: CASSPRTVTDTQYF.

The sample holds many counts of this clonotype. This sequence joins TRBV7-2 and TRBJ2-7; D call uncertain. Germline CDR1 is SGHTA and CDR2 is FQGNSA. The CDR3 is 12 amino acids. Deletions cut 5 bases from V and 4 bases from J, with 9 bases between. The CDR3 DNA is TGTGCCAGCAGCGCTGTTTGGTACGAGCAGTACTTC. Amino acids: CASSAVWYEQYF.

Ten or more counts support this clonotype. This chain connects TRBV20-1 to TRBJ2-5; tentative D call: TRBD2 (6 bases). V lost 4 bases and J lost 2, with 14 bases in between. Germline values: CDR1 DFQATT, CDR2 SNEGSKA (reference sequence). CDR3 length equals 14 residues. For the CDR3, the DNA is TGCAGTGCTATACGGGACTTTATTCAAGAGACCCAGTACTTC. Its protein is CSAIRDFIQETQYF.

In its sample, this clonotype was seen many times. This rearrangement joins TRBV12-3 or TRBV12-4 to TRBJ1-2, with a possible D match to TRBD1 (6 bases). This CDR3 has 14 residues. V gave up 6 bases and J gave up 7 bases, with 18 bases separating them. This CDR3 reads CASSTGMGASGYTF. The CDR3 DNA is TGTGCCAGCAGCACCGGTATGGGGGCAAGTGGCTACACCTTC.

This clonotype was found many times. The chain recombines TRBV20-1 with TRBJ2-1, with 14 bases identical to TRBD2. Germline CDR1 DFQATT, CDR2 SNEGSKA (reference sequence). The CDR3 sequence is 18 residues long. J was trimmed by 6 bases and V by 3 bases; bases with no gene match: 13. DNA of the CDR3: TGCAGTGCTAGGTCCGCCGGGGGGACTAGCGGGAGTCTCAATGAGCAGTTCTTC. It translates to CSARSAGGTSGSLNEQFF.

Many counts were recorded for this clonotype. The chain joins TRBV5-1 to TRBJ2-6, with 7 bases aligning to TRBD1. CDR1 is SGHRS, CDR2 YFSETQ, per germline. The CDR3 extends over 16 amino acids. V was pared by 4 bases and J by 2 bases, with 6 bases of the junction left unmatched. CDR3 protein: CASSLPTGAGANVLTF. In DNA form, the CDR3 reads TGCGCCAGCAGCCTTCCAACAGGGGCTGGGGCCAACGTCCTGACTTTC.

This clonotype was found many times. The chain has TRBV25-1 and TRBJ1-1; tentatively, D is TRBD1 (5 bases). The CDR3 is 15 residues long. Trimming pared 6 bases from V and 7 bases from J, leaving 21 bases between. CDR1 and CDR2 from the germline V gene are MGHDK and SYGVNS. The CDR3 coding sequence is TGTGCCAGCAGCCATCACTCGCGCAGGGTAGGTGAAGCTTTCTTT. This encodes CASSHHSRRVGEAFF.

This clonotype has at least ten counts. The V and J genes are TRBV5-5 and TRBJ2-3, with D uncertain. Trimming pared 0 bases from V and 0 bases from J, leaving 11 bases between. The germline V gene encodes CDR1 SGHKS and CDR2 YYEKEE (reference sequence). The CDR3 totals 16 residues. CDR3 DNA: TGTGCCAGCAGCTTGGTCCAGCTTCGGAGCACAGATACGCAGTATTTT. It specifies CASSLVQLRSTDTQYF.

This clonotype appeared many times. The rearrangement uses TRBV7-9 and TRBJ2-1; 7 nucleotides line up with TRBD2. V was pared by 0 bases and J by 8 bases, with 4 bases of the junction left unmatched. The CDR3 is 14 amino acids. Germline CDR1 and CDR2: SEHNR and FQNEAQ (reference sequence). The CDR3: CASSLAYSGHEQFF. The CDR3 DNA reads TGTGCCAGCAGCTTAGCGTATAGCGGGCATGAGCAGTTCTTC. Full variable domain (remainder filled in from reference TRBV7-9 and TRBJ2-1): DTGVSQNPRHKITKRGQNVTFRCDPISEHNRLYWYRQTLGQGPEFLTYFQNEAQLEKSRLLSDRFSAERPKGSFSTLEIQRTEQGDSAMYLCASSLAYSGHEQFFGPGTRLTVL.

This clonotype was seen repeatedly, ten times or more. The rearrangement links TRBV20-1 to TRBJ2-3; TRBD2 matches 7 bases. This CDR3 spans 13 amino acids. The V and J ends lost 1 base and 6 bases, in that order; junction bases with no gene match: 4. The germline gives CDR1 DFQATT, CDR2 SNEGSKA (reference sequence). CDR3 sequence: CSARVRGGDTQYF. Written as DNA, the CDR3 is TGCAGTGCTAGAGTTCGGGGAGGGGATACGCAGTATTTT.

This clonotype was observed at least ten times. The V call is TRBV7-9, the J call TRBJ2-6; tentatively, D is TRBD1 (5 bases). CDR1 and CDR2 from the germline V gene are SEHNR and FQNEAQ (reference sequence). Trimming removed 1 base from V and 0 bases from J, with 19 bases in between. CDR3 length: 20 amino acids. CDR3 in DNA: TGTGCCAGCAGCTTAGATTGGGGCAGGGCAAGGGACTCTGGGGCCAACGTCCTGACTTTC. It encodes CASSLDWGRARDSGANVLTF.

This clonotype was seen repeatedly, ten times or more. This chain joins TRBV5-1 and TRBJ2-5, with TRBD2 matching over 15 bases. CDR3 length equals 15 residues. The junction had 6 bases not matched to a gene; V was cut back by 7 bases and J by 5 bases. Germline V CDR1 and CDR2: SGHRS, YFSETQ. The CDR3 DNA reads as TGCGCCAGCGGCGGGACTAGCGGGAGGTTGGAGACCCAGTACTTC. Its protein product is CASGGTSGRLETQYF.

In this sample, this clonotype turned up many times. The CDR3, as DNA: TGCAGTGCTAGAGTGCTAGCGGGAGGCCTGGAGCAGTACTTC. This translates into CSARVLAGGLEQYF. This chain connects TRBV20-1 to TRBJ2-7; 11 bases agree with TRBD2. Trimming took 1 base from V and 7 from J; bases not matched to a gene: 6. CDR1 and CDR2 (germline): DFQATT, SNEGSKA (reference sequence). The CDR3 is 14 residues long.

This clonotype came up many times. The chain combines TRBV6-5 with TRBJ1-1, with a weak D call TRBD1 (6 bases). V was pared by 7 bases and J by 6 bases, with 15 bases between. The germline gives CDR1 MNHEY, CDR2 SVGAGI. CDR3 length: 13 amino acids. In DNA form, the CDR3 reads TGTGCCAGCACCGTTACAGGGCAGTCTGAAGCTTTCTTT. Its protein product is CASTVTGQSEAFF.

This clonotype was counted at least ten times. The chain uses TRBV20-1 and TRBJ2-1; 9 bases align to TRBD2. Germline CDR1 reads DFQATT; CDR2 reads SNEGSKA (reference sequence). V gave up 6 bases and J gave up 5 bases; unmatched junction bases: 11. The CDR3 is 15 residues long. CDR3 loop: CSALVGAGGNNEQFF. The CDR3 DNA follows: TGCAGTGCCTTAGTGGGGGCGGGAGGGAACAATGAGCAGTTCTTC.

Many counts were recorded for this clonotype. The V and J genes are TRBV11-3 and TRBJ2-1; 7 positions agree with TRBD2. The CDR3 is made up of 14 amino acids. CDR1 and CDR2 (germline): SGHNT, YENEEA. The V gene end was trimmed by 5 bases and the J gene end by 6 bases; junction bases not matched to a gene: 7. The CDR3 loop reads CASSQSGTLNEQFF. The CDR3 coding sequence is TGTGCCAGCAGCCAAAGCGGGACTCTCAATGAGCAGTTCTTC. Full variable domain (missing parts from reference TRBV11-3 and TRBJ2-1): EAGVVQSPRYKIIEKKQPVAFWCNPISGHNTLYWYLQNLGQGPELLIRYENEEAVDDSQLPKDRFSAERLKGVDSTLKIQPAELGDSAVYLCASSQSGTLNEQFFGPGTRLTVL.

At least ten counts were recorded for this clonotype. The chain employs TRBV20-1 and TRBJ2-1; D possibly corresponds to TRBD1 (5 bases). In germline, CDR1 is DFQATT, CDR2 SNEGSKA (reference sequence). V was clipped by 3 bases and J by 4 bases, with 10 bases between them. The CDR3 is 13 amino acids. This CDR3 is CSARRQPYNEQFF. The CDR3 DNA follows: TGCAGTGCTAGGAGACAGCCATACAATGAGCAGTTCTTC.

This clonotype has at least ten counts. The rearrangement links TRBV20-1 to TRBJ2-7; TRBD2 might be the D (5 bases). Germline values: CDR1 DFQATT, CDR2 SNEGSKA (reference sequence). V gave up 6 bases and J gave up 5 bases, with 17 bases separating them. This CDR3 is built from 13 residues. The CDR3 reads CSAPGFPGDEQYF. The CDR3, as DNA: TGCAGTGCCCCGGGATTCCCCGGGGACGAGCAGTACTTC.